This TCR beta chain was recorded in a study of shared clonotypes between healthy human individuals. From germline, CDR1 is MGHDK and CDR2 SYGVNS. J lost 2 bases, V lost 4 bases, and 7 bases had no gene match. The CDR3 totals 15 residues. TCRdb's table, derived via immunoSEQ multiplex PCR, lists solely in-frame clones and lacks some. The table includes roughly 2,500,000 clones, approximately 93% detected once. Findings of the study overall: Clonotypes shared by all four sorted-subset donors had higher generation probabilities than non-shared clonotypes. What naive subsets generally showed was a larger estimated richness than memory subsets showed.

A word on this clone: Its specificity is not known.

The receptor comes from a man between 18 and 35 years old in good health. Some clones in this sample may be carry-over from other donors' samples. The sample comprised naive CD4+ T cells from PBMCs. The subset was: CD45RA+ positively selected. The rearrangement uses TRBV25-1 and TRBJ2-7; 8 bases map to TRBD1. The CDR3 DNA is TGTGCCAGCAGTGCCCTCGGACAGGGAACCTACGAGCAGTACTTC. It specifies CASSALGQGTYEQYF.